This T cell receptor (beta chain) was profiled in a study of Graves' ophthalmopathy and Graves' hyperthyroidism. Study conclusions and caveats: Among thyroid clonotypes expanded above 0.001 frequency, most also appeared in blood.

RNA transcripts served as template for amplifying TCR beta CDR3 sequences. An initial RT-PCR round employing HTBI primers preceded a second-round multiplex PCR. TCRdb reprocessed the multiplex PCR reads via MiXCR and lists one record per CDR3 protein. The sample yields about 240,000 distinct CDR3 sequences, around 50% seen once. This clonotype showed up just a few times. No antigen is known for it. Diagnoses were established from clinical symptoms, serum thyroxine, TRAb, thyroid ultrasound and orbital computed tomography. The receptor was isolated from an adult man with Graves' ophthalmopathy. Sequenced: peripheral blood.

CDR3 nucleotide sequence: TGTGCCACCAGTGACGTAAAGGGGAGGGGGACTGGCACAGATACGCAGTATTTT. As protein: CATSDVKGRGTGTDTQYF. V usage is TRBV24-1 and J usage is TRBJ2-3; TRBD2 might be the D (7 bases). This CDR3 has 18 residues. CDR1 is KGHDR and CDR2 is SFDVKD in the germline V gene. V was pared by 4 bases and J by 1 base, with 20 bases between.